A selection of T cell receptor beta chains follows, all from one sample in a study of cytomegalovirus exposure and HLA in healthy donors. Sequenced by immunoSEQ multiplex PCR; TCRdb stores in-frame clones only, minus some. Counted here are a few hundred thousand clones, 86% occurring once; the ten biggest clones make up about 0.8%. The specimen sequenced was PBMCs. The source is a woman aged 18 to 35 in good health and CMV-seronegative. CDR3s include the opening cysteine and the closing phenylalanine or tryptophan. D genes are given only for firm matches. The listing skips clone size in some rows; elsewhere it reads once, few, many or a size class.

>TRBJ2-5|-|-|TRBV2
TGTGCCAGCAGTGGGCTCTCCCGAGAGACCCAGTACTTC
CASSGLSRETQYF
>TRBJ1-1|-|-|TRBV4-1
TGCGCCAGCAGCCAAGGCCCGACACGGGGCGGGGTGAACACTGAAGCTTTCTTT
CASSQGPTRGGVNTEAFF
>TRBJ1-2|-|-|TRBV5-1
TGCGCCAGCAGCTTGGCCCAGGGATCTAACTATGGCTACACCTTC
CASSLAQGSNYGYTF
>TRBJ2-1|TRBD2|once|TRBV28
TGTGCCAGCAGTTTTCCCATCAGCGGGGAGGACTACAATGAGCAGTTCTTC
CASSFPISGEDYNEQFF
>TRBJ1-1|TRBD1|few|TRBV6-6
TGTGCCAGCAGAGACTTGGGACAGCTGAACACTGAAGCTTTCTTT
CASRDLGQLNTEAFF
>TRBJ2-2|TRBD2|-|TRBV14
TGTGCCAGCAAAGGTAGCGGGGGCTTGAACACCGGGGAGCTGTTTTTT
CASKGSGGLNTGELFF
>TRBJ2-7|-|-|TRBV5-4
TGTGCCAGCAGACGTGGGGGATGGGGGGATCGGTCCTACGAGCAGTACTTC
CASRRGGWGDRSYEQYF
>TRBJ2-3|-|-|TRBV10-3
TGTGCCATCAGTGAGTCGGAGGACTACACAGATACGCAGTATTTT
CAISESEDYTDTQYF
>TRBJ2-7|TRBD1|-|TRBV28
TGTGCCAGCAGTTCCCCGGGACAGGGCCCCGAGCAGTACTTC
CASSSPGQGPEQYF
>TRBJ2-7|TRBD2|-|TRBV5-4
TGTGCCAGCAGCGGGGGGACTAGCGGGAGGGCCGAGCAGTACTTC
CASSGGTSGRAEQYF
>TRBJ1-5|-|-|TRBV6-5
TGTGCCAGCAGTCAGACAGCAGTGAATCAGCCCCAGCATTTT
CASSQTAVNQPQHF
>TRBJ2-3|TRBD1|-|TRBV27
TGTGCCAGCAGTTCCTACGGGACAGGAAAGTTCACAGATACGCAGTATTTT
CASSSYGTGKFTDTQYF
>TRBJ2-7|TRBD2|-|TRBV25-1
TGTGCCAGCAGTTACTCTAGCGGGAGCTACGAGCAGTACTTC
CASSYSSGSYEQYF
>TRBJ1-4|-|-|TRBV25-1
TGTGCCAGCAGTGATCCGGGGGGAGAAAAACTGTTTTTT
CASSDPGGEKLFF
>TRBJ2-1|-|-|TRBV11-2
TGTGCCAGCAGCTTAGGTCCGGTTGAGCAGTTCTTC
CASSLGPVEQFF
>TRBJ2-5|TRBD1|-|TRBV7-6
TGTGCCAGCAGCTTAGCGGGACAGGCGGAAGAGACCCAGTACTTC
CASSLAGQAEETQYF
>TRBJ2-7|TRBD1|-|TRBV27
TGTGCCAGCACCCCGGGACAGGGCTACTACGAGCAGTACTTC
CASTPGQGYYEQYF